A selection of T cell receptor beta chains follows, all from one sample in a study of blood T cell repertoires in COVID-19. Data came from immunoSEQ multiplex PCR; TCRdb stores just in-frame clones and leaves some out. The sample comprises roughly 300,000 clones, roughly 85% of which are singletons, and 7.2% rests with the top ten. Sequenced: peripheral blood. The receptors derive from a human donor in a cohort sampled during active COVID-19. CDR3s include the opening cysteine and the closing phenylalanine or tryptophan. The order of the fields is J gene, V gene, CDR3 protein.

J gene: TRBJ2-7
V gene: TRBV18
CDR3 protein: CASSPRGDYEQYF

J gene: TRBJ2-7
V gene: TRBV12-3/TRBV12-4
CDR3 protein: CASSFGSDEQYF

J gene: TRBJ2-2
V gene: TRBV2
CDR3 protein: CASSAKGTDRGTGELFF

J gene: TRBJ1-2
V gene: TRBV24-1
CDR3 protein: CATSDSGQGGGYTF

J gene: TRBJ1-2
V gene: TRBV24-1
CDR3 protein: CATSDFPGPRGYTF

J gene: TRBJ1-2
V gene: TRBV18
CDR3 protein: CASSQQGATNYGYTF

J gene: TRBJ1-5
V gene: TRBV30
CDR3 protein: CAWSGTVLQGQPQHF

J gene: TRBJ2-7
V gene: TRBV14
CDR3 protein: CASSRRDSAYEQYF

J gene: TRBJ1-6
V gene: TRBV30
CDR3 protein: CAWSTGHINSPLHF

J gene: TRBJ1-2
V gene: TRBV2
CDR3 protein: CASSPRGAPDYGYTF

J gene: TRBJ2-2
V gene: TRBV7-9
CDR3 protein: CASSKKEDLGTGGAFF

J gene: TRBJ2-2
V gene: TRBV30
CDR3 protein: CAWSLGPGGGATGELFF

J gene: TRBJ2-3
V gene: TRBV5-6
CDR3 protein: CASSFTLVGTDTQYF

J gene: TRBJ1-2
V gene: TRBV5-4
CDR3 protein: CASSSGQKNYGYTF

J gene: TRBJ1-2
V gene: TRBV3-1/TRBV3-2
CDR3 protein: CASSLEPPGGGYGYTF

J gene: TRBJ1-5
V gene: TRBV2
CDR3 protein: CASGQANQPQHF

J gene: TRBJ1-2
V gene: TRBV12-5
CDR3 protein: CASGNGNRGFYTF

J gene: TRBJ1-5
V gene: TRBV5-4
CDR3 protein: CASSLDLGPNQPQHF

J gene: TRBJ2-4
V gene: TRBV6-5
CDR3 protein: CASSTGHLAKNIQYF

J gene: TRBJ2-3
V gene: TRBV5-4
CDR3 protein: CASSLGSRADTQYF

J gene: TRBJ2-1
V gene: TRBV18
CDR3 protein: CASSPTSGGDEQFF

J gene: TRBJ2-7
V gene: TRBV5-1
CDR3 protein: CASSFRGTRPTEQYF

J gene: TRBJ1-4
V gene: TRBV20-1
CDR3 protein: CSASSPGREKLFF

J gene: TRBJ2-3
V gene: TRBV2
CDR3 protein: CASTRDRISTDTQYF

J gene: TRBJ1-2
V gene: TRBV6-5
CDR3 protein: CASSLRQASGGYTF

J gene: TRBJ2-2
V gene: TRBV6-5
CDR3 protein: CASSPGQGSTGELFF

J gene: TRBJ1-1
V gene: TRBV7-2
CDR3 protein: CASSLAGGMNTEAFF

J gene: TRBJ2-2
V gene: TRBV5-4
CDR3 protein: CASSYGARNWNTGELFF

J gene: TRBJ1-4
V gene: TRBV7-9
CDR3 protein: CASSLPREGEKLFF

J gene: TRBJ2-5
V gene: TRBV24-1
CDR3 protein: CATSDPWTETWETQYF

J gene: TRBJ2-7
V gene: TRBV4-1
CDR3 protein: CASSQDEKGPVTYEQYF

J gene: TRBJ1-2
V gene: TRBV10-1
CDR3 protein: CASSEGRFLYGYTF

J gene: TRBJ2-7
V gene: TRBV10-3
CDR3 protein: CAISESLESYEQYF

J gene: TRBJ1-6
V gene: TRBV5-1
CDR3 protein: CASSLLGGTIGPPLHF

J gene: TRBJ1-2
V gene: TRBV5-4
CDR3 protein: CASSLDSNGYTF

J gene: TRBJ1-1
V gene: TRBV15
CDR3 protein: CATSSRAGNTEAFF

J gene: TRBJ2-7
V gene: TRBV9
CDR3 protein: CASSVAAGELYEQYF

J gene: TRBJ1-1
V gene: TRBV7-5
CDR3 protein: CVRSLPPGRSGLDTEAFF

J gene: TRBJ2-2
V gene: TRBV29-1
CDR3 protein: CSGAGQATGELFF

J gene: TRBJ2-4
V gene: TRBV10-3
CDR3 protein: CAISKKGLLVTKNIQYF

J gene: TRBJ2-3
V gene: TRBV11-3
CDR3 protein: CASSLNRITDTQYF

J gene: TRBJ1-4
V gene: TRBV2
CDR3 protein: CASLRAGEKLFF

J gene: TRBJ1-2
V gene: TRBV19
CDR3 protein: CASTNGRGQGLNYGYTF

J gene: TRBJ2-7
V gene: TRBV2
CDR3 protein: CASNQGGEGEQYF

J gene: TRBJ1-6
V gene: TRBV30
CDR3 protein: CAWSRDYNSPLHF

J gene: TRBJ1-3
V gene: TRBV10-3
CDR3 protein: CAISPAQGINTIYF